Detailed here is one T cell receptor (beta chain). Its cognate antigen is unknown. These data are taken from a study of beta chain features in type 1 diabetes. The wider study: Age, gender and cell yields were alike across patients and healthy donors.

This CDR3 contains 15 residues. Germline trimming cut 6 bases from V and 2 bases from J; bases unmatched to any gene: 3. In germline, CDR1 is MNHNY, CDR2 SVGAGI (reference sequence). Expressed TCRB transcripts were sequenced because the isolated RNA had all been reverse transcribed beforehand. Repertoires were generated with immunoSEQ multiplex PCR, while TCRdb's copy carries only in-frame clones and drops some. The profile shows a few hundred thousand clones, 14% to 15% of them singletons. General study findings and limits: Patients with type 1 diabetes showed fewer VDJ junction insertions and more deletions. People with Type 1 diabetes carried modestly yet significantly shorter TCRB CDR3s in all four CD4+ subsets.

Sorted populations all exceeded 95% purity. The sequence was obtained from a man aged 18-30 years with type 1 diabetes. The J gene is TRBJ2-6, the V gene TRBV6-6, with TRBD2 matching 8 bases. Material: naive CD4+ T cells from blood. The CDR3 coding sequence is TGTGCCAGCAGCTTCGGGAGGGCTGGGGCCAACGTCCTGACTTTC. Translated: CASSFGRAGANVLTF.